Presented here are 24 T cell receptor beta chains from one specimen sequenced in a study of relationships among human T cell subsets. Th1 cells were collected as flow-through following bead selections for CD25, CD56 and CD294. Semiquantitative ARM-PCR amplified T cell receptor alpha and beta CDR3 regions from mRNA. Tagged nested gene-specific primers were used first, then communal superprimers amplified exponentially. A single record per CDR3 protein comes from TCRdb applying MiXCR to the multiplex PCR reads. The table shows fewer than 15,000 distinct CDR3 sequences, with around 64% occurring only once. Sequenced: CD4+ Th1 cells sorted from blood. These receptors all come from a middle-aged man in good health.

The chain recombines TRBV27 with TRBJ1-5; possible D gene TRBD1, 5 bases. Per the germline V gene, CDR1 is MNHEY and CDR2 is SMNVEV (reference sequence). The CDR3 totals 16 residues. Trimming stripped 7 bases from V and 0 bases from J, with 16 bases between. The CDR3 here is CASKQTRATSNQPQHF. The CDR3 DNA is TGTGCCAGCAAACAGACCAGGGCCACTAGCAATCAGCCCCAGCATTTT.

This clonotype turned up a few times. This chain links TRBV28 with TRBJ2-7, with 7 nucleotides matching TRBD2. The CDR3 is 15 residues long. The trim removed 4 bases at V and 3 bases at J, leaving 9 bases unmatched. The V gene's germline CDR1 is MDHEN and CDR2 SYDVKM. The CDR3 loop is CASSSSGLAVYEQYF. In DNA, the CDR3 is TGTGCCAGCAGTTCCTCTGGGCTAGCGGTCTACGAGCAGTACTTC.

V usage is TRBV19 and J usage is TRBJ1-6; TRBD1 is a possible D gene (5 bases). The CDR3 sequence is 13 residues long. Between the trimmed V and J ends, which lost 9 bases and 7 bases, there was a span of 13 bases. Germline assignment: CDR1 LNHDA and CDR2 SQIVND (reference sequence). The CDR3 DNA follows: TGTGCCAGCGCAGGGACGTGGAATTCACCCCTCCACTTT. Translation: CASAGTWNSPLHF.

Remarks on this clonotype: One junction end disagrees with the germline gene, perhaps due to a read error. The gene calls are TRBV4-2 and TRBJ2-7; the match to TRBD1 covers 10 bases. The CDR3 has 15 amino acids. Germline assignment: CDR1 LGHNA and CDR2 YNFKEQ. The DNA of the CDR3 is TGCGCCAGCACCCTTGGGACAGGGGCCTCCTACGAGCAGTACTTC. Translated: CASTLGTGASYEQYF.

This clonotype was seen only a few times. This chain uses TRBV7-9 with TRBJ2-3; 7 bases line up with TRBD2. The CDR3 covers 15 residues. V was clipped by 5 bases and J by 7 bases; unmatched bases: 12. Germline CDR1 is SEHNR and CDR2 is FQNEAQ (reference sequence). The chain's CDR3 is CASSPLWGGVNTQYF. The CDR3 DNA is TGTGCCAGCAGCCCCCTCTGGGGGGGGGTAAATACGCAGTATTTT.

The genes are TRBV11-1 and TRBJ2-3; D is undetermined. This CDR3 is 16 amino acids long. The germline V gene encodes CDR1 SGHAT and CDR2 FQDESV (reference sequence). V dropped 0 bases and J dropped 6 bases, with 16 bases sitting between them. CDR3 loop: CASSLARRPTRDTQYF. In nucleotides, the CDR3 is TGTGCCAGCAGCTTAGCCAGGAGACCCACACGGGATACGCAGTATTTT. Based on the CDR3 plus reference TRBV11-1 and TRBJ2-3, the full variable domain is EAEVAQSPRYKITEKSQAVAFWCDPISGHATLYWYRQILGQGPELLVQFQDESVVDDSQLPKDRFSAERLKGVDSTLKIQPAELGDSAMYLCASSLARRPTRDTQYFGPGTRLTVL.

V and J are TRBV2 and TRBJ2-1; 16 bases agree with TRBD2. Germline assignment: CDR1 SNHLY and CDR2 FYNNEI. This CDR3 region has 17 residues. Germline trimming cut 5 bases from V and 8 bases from J; bases unmatched to any gene: 9. CDR3 residues: CASSPGTSGGAMDEQFF. The CDR3 DNA reads TGTGCCAGCAGTCCCGGGACTAGCGGGGGGGCGATGGATGAGCAGTTCTTC. Full variable domain (remainder filled in from reference TRBV2 and TRBJ2-1): EPEVTQTPSHQVTQMGQEVILRCVPISNHLYFYWYRQILGQKVEFLVSFYNNEISEKSEIFDDQFSVERPDGSNFTLKIRSTKLEDSAMYFCASSPGTSGGAMDEQFFGPGTRLTVL.

This clonotype was seen only a few times. The chain employs TRBV28 and TRBJ2-6, with 7 positions matching TRBD1. The CDR3 runs to 16 residues. Germline V lookup: CDR1 MDHEN, CDR2 SYDVKM. The trim removed 3 bases at V and 4 bases at J, leaving 6 bases unmatched. CDR3 coding DNA: TGTGCCAGCAGTTTGGCGACAGGGACCGGGGCCAACGTCCTGACTTTC. Amino acids: CASSLATGTGANVLTF.

The chain combines TRBV6-6 with TRBJ2-7, with D perhaps matching TRBD2 (5 bases). This CDR3 has 17 amino acids. The germline V and J ends were trimmed by 0 bases and 3 bases, with 18 bases remaining between them. CDR1 MNHNY and CDR2 SVGAGI come from the germline V gene (reference sequence). CDR3 sequence: CASSYSPSTGIFYEQYF. Here the CDR3 DNA reads TGTGCCAGCAGTTACTCCCCGAGCACCGGGATTTTCTACGAGCAGTACTTC.

The CDR3 DNA sequence: TGTGCCAGCAGTGGGGCAGGCACTCCCTACAATGAGCAGTTCTTC. Encoded protein: CASSGAGTPYNEQFF. The chain joins TRBV7-9 to TRBJ2-1, with D possibly matching TRBD1 (5 bases). Germline-derived CDR1 and CDR2 are SEHNR and FQNEAQ (reference sequence). This CDR3 comprises 15 residues. V was pared by 6 bases and J by 2 bases, with 14 bases between.

J is TRBJ2-1 and V is TRBV10-3; TRBD2 matches 8 bases. Germline V gene sequence: CDR1 ENHRY, CDR2 SYGVKD. This CDR3 is 14 amino acids long. Unmatched junction bases numbered 4, after V lost 0 bases and J lost 9 bases. The CDR3 loop reads CAISESILAGEQFF. As DNA, the CDR3 is TGTGCCATCAGTGAGTCGATTCTAGCGGGTGAGCAGTTCTTC.

This clonotype was counted a single time. The V gene is TRBV28, the J gene TRBJ1-1, with D uncertain. The CDR3 has 12 residues. The germline V gene has CDR1 MDHEN and CDR2 SYDVKM. Trimming removed 5 bases from V and 11 bases from J, with 15 bases in between. CDR3 residues: CASSLVGLGAFF. The DNA for the CDR3 is TGTGCCAGCAGTCTAGTCGGTCTCGGGGCTTTCTTT.

The J gene is TRBJ2-5, the V gene TRBV5-1, with no clear D. CDR3 length: 14 amino acids. Per germline, CDR1 SGHRS and CDR2 YFSETQ. Trimming removed 0 bases from V and 6 bases from J, with 12 bases in between. The CDR3 bases are TGCGCCAGCAGCTTGGACGGCCCCGAGCAGACCCAGTACTTC. Its translation is CASSLDGPEQTQYF. The whole variable domain, remainder taken from reference TRBV5-1 and TRBJ2-5, is KAGVTQTPRYLIKTRGQQVTLSCSPISGHRSVSWYQQTPGQGLQFLFEYFSETQRNKGNFPGRFSGRQFSNSRSEMNVSTLELGDSALYLCASSLDGPEQTQYFGPGTRLLVL.

V gene TRBV4-1 combines with J gene TRBJ1-3, with D tentatively TRBD1 (5 bases). Germline loops: CDR1 MGHRA, CDR2 YSYEKL. V was pared by 4 bases and J by 2 bases, with 12 bases between. The CDR3 has 15 amino acids. CDR3 sequence reads: CASSPQGLTGNTIYF. CDR3 DNA sequence: TGCGCCAGCAGCCCTCAGGGCCTGACTGGAAACACCATATATTTT.

In its sample, this clonotype was seen a few times. The CDR3 nucleotides are TGTGCCAGCAGACAACAGGGGCGGAACACCGGGGAGCTGTTTTTT. Protein sequence: CASRQQGRNTGELFF. The rearrangement uses TRBV6-5 and TRBJ2-2; 7 bases are shared with TRBD1. Germline assignment: CDR1 MNHEY and CDR2 SVGAGI. The V segment lost 6 bases and the J segment 1 base; nucleotides outside the gene matches: 5. The CDR3 runs 15 residues.

V usage is TRBV28 and J usage is TRBJ2-4; 7 bases line up with TRBD1. The CDR3 is 14 amino acids. From germline, CDR1 is MDHEN and CDR2 SYDVKM. With 7 bases clipped from V and 1 base from J, the junction kept 4 bases outside the gene matches. DNA of the CDR3: TGTGCCAGCAAGGAGACAGGGGCCAAAAACATTCAGTACTTC. Translation gives CASKETGAKNIQYF. The entire variable domain, with the rest obtained from reference TRBV28 and TRBJ2-4, is as follows: DVKVTQSSRYLVKRTGEKVFLECVQDMDHENMFWYRQDPGLGLRLIYFSYDVKMKEKGDIPEGYSVSREKKERFSLILESASTNQTSMYLCASKETGAKNIQYFGAGTRLSVL.

The chain carries TRBV2 and TRBJ2-1, with TRBD2 as a possible D gene (6 bases). Trimming pared 2 bases from V and 3 bases from J, leaving 11 bases between. The CDR3 has 15 residues. Germline loops: CDR1 SNHLY, CDR2 FYNNEI. This chain's CDR3 is CASSESGRLYNEQFF. As DNA, the CDR3 is TGTGCCAGCAGTGAAAGCGGGCGGCTCTACAATGAGCAGTTCTTC.

The chain employs TRBV5-1 and TRBJ2-7; the D is unclear. The CDR3 runs 13 residues. Germline loops: CDR1 SGHRS, CDR2 YFSETQ. The germline V and J ends were trimmed by 2 bases and 2 bases, with 8 bases remaining between them. This chain's CDR3 is CASSFDGTYEQYF. As DNA, the CDR3 is TGCGCCAGCAGCTTTGACGGAACCTACGAGCAGTACTTC.

The chain is built from TRBV6-4 and TRBJ1-5; D unresolved. Trimming pared 4 bases from V and 0 bases from J, leaving 10 bases between. CDR1 and CDR2 from the germline V gene are MRHNA and SNTAGT. This CDR3 is 15 amino acids long. The CDR3 region has the DNA TGTGCCAGCAGTGGATTCGAAAATAGCAATCAGCCCCAGCATTTT. Its protein is CASSGFENSNQPQHF.

The chain employs TRBV29-1 and TRBJ2-3; the D is unclear. Per germline, CDR1 SQVTM and CDR2 ANQGSEA. This CDR3 region has 11 residues. V lost 6 bases and J 0 bases, leaving 4 bases between the germline ends. CDR3 region: CSVLSTDTQYF. In DNA, the CDR3 is TGCAGCGTACTAAGCACAGATACGCAGTATTTT.

The chain has TRBV20-1 and TRBJ2-1, with D maybe TRBD2 (5 bases). Trimming removed 1 base at V and 7 bases at J, with 14 bases between. The CDR3 is 14 amino acids. CDR1 is DFQATT, CDR2 SNEGSKA, per germline (reference sequence). CDR3 amino acids: CSARAVGRKNEQFF. CDR3 in DNA: TGCAGTGCTAGAGCGGTAGGGAGAAAGAATGAGCAGTTCTTC.

The chain combines TRBV10-3 with TRBJ1-5; possible D gene TRBD1, 5 bases. V was shortened by 8 bases and J by 1 base, with 12 bases between the two germline ends. CDR1 and CDR2 from the germline V gene are ENHRY and SYGVKD. This CDR3 has 14 residues. CDR3 amino acids: CAIGRSGSNQPQHF. The CDR3 nucleotides are TGTGCCATCGGAAGATCAGGGAGCAATCAGCCCCAGCATTTT.

The chain combines TRBV2 with TRBJ2-7, with a possible D match to TRBD1 (5 bases). CDR1 and CDR2 (germline): SNHLY, FYNNEI. The CDR3 is 13 residues long. With 8 bases removed from V and 2 bases from J, the gap between germline ends came to 13 bases. In nucleotides, the CDR3 is TGTGCCAGCGGGGCCGACAGAACCTACGAGCAGTACTTC. Its translation is CASGADRTYEQYF.

The chain uses TRBV2 and TRBJ1-5; a weak D match, TRBD1 (6 bases). The CDR3 consists of 17 residues. The germline CDR1 and CDR2 sequences are SNHLY and FYNNEI. V lost 1 base to trimming and J lost 1 base, with 14 bases between them. CDR3 bases: TGTGCCAGCAGTGAAGTGAGAGGAGGACAGAGCAATCAGCCCCAGCATTTT. The encoded protein is CASSEVRGGQSNQPQHF.